The 5 T cell receptor beta chains below were found in one sample sequenced in a study of T cells in Graves' hyperthyroidism and ophthalmopathy. Researchers amplified the TCR beta CDR3 regions from RNA transcripts. The TCR CDR3 first-round RT-PCR relied on the HTBI primer set. MiXCR, applied by TCRdb to the multiplex PCR reads, yields one record per CDR3 protein. Of about 320,000 distinct CDR3 sequences detected, around a sixth appear once; the ten largest clones hold around 34%. Sequencing was carried out using blood. These receptor sequences come from a man in his thirties or forties with Graves' hyperthyroidism.

This clonotype has at least ten counts. The chain carries TRBV12-3 or TRBV12-4 and TRBJ2-1, with D possibly being TRBD2 (6 bases). The CDR3 contains 15 residues. V was trimmed by 0 bases and J by 4 bases, leaving 10 bases between them. The CDR3, as DNA: TGTGCCAGCAGTTTAGCGGGAGGCCCGTACAATGAGCAGTTCTTC. Its protein is CASSLAGGPYNEQFF.

Comment on this clonotype: Possible read error: a much larger clone is one base away. This sequence joins TRBV11-2 and TRBJ1-6; D uncertain. Looked up from germline, CDR1 is SGHAT and CDR2 is FQNNGV. The V end was cut by 3 bases, the J end by 7 bases, with 16 bases between. The CDR3 is made up of 16 amino acids. The CDR3 nucleotides are TGTGCCAGCAGCTTTAATCTGAGCGGTAAAAATTCACCCCTCCACTTT. Amino acid sequence: CASSFNLSGKNSPLHF.

This clonotype was found a few times. Given a much more abundant clone one base away, this may be a read error. This chain uses TRBV3-1 with TRBJ2-1; D may match TRBD1 or TRBD2 (5 bases each). Per the germline V gene, CDR1 is LGHDT and CDR2 is YNNKEL (reference sequence). The CDR3 extends over 13 amino acids. CDR3 nucleotides: TGTGCCGGCAGCCCCCCGGGGCTCAATGAGCAGTTCTTC. This translates into CAGSPPGLNEQFF.

With regard to this clonotype: A much larger clone lies a single base off, so this may be a read error. The J gene is TRBJ1-2, the V gene TRBV12-5, with 7 nucleotides matching TRBD1. J lost 5 bases, V lost 7 bases, and 10 bases had no gene match. This CDR3 spans 14 amino acids. Germline V gives CDR1 LGHNT, CDR2 FRNRAP. CDR3 sequence (DNA): TGTGCTAGTGAAAACCGGGACAGCCCTTATGGCTACACCTTC. Its translation is CASENRDSPYGYTF. The entire variable domain, with the rest obtained from reference TRBV12-5 and TRBJ1-2, is as follows: DARVTQTPRHKVTEMGQEVTMRCQPILGHNTVFWYRQTMMQGLELLAYFRNRAPLDDSGMPKDRFSAEMPDATLATLKIQPSEPRDSAVYFCASENRDSPYGYTFGSGTRLTVV.

The sample holds a few counts of this clonotype. The rearrangement links TRBV5-1 to TRBJ2-1; 14 nucleotides align to TRBD2. The CDR3 contains 15 residues. Germline V gene lookup returns CDR1 SGHRS and CDR2 YFSETQ. Losses at the gene ends were 3 bases for V and 9 bases for J; bases not matched to a gene: 5. The CDR3 nucleotides are TGCGCCAGCAGCTCAGGACTAGCGGGAGGTACTGAGCAGTTCTTC. Its protein is CASSSGLAGGTEQFF.